This T cell receptor beta chain was sequenced for a study of T cells in localized non-small cell lung cancer. Notes on the study in general: Uninvolved nearby lung showed the greatest T cell clonality, exceeding that found in tumor. Only one tumor region went through sequencing, so heterogeneity may still be there. Appearances in adjacent lung were noted for a median about 50 of the top 100 tumor clones.

Details on this clone: What it binds is unknown. The junction departs from the called germline gene at one end, perhaps through a read error. The sample holds other DNA sequences that translate to the same CDR3.

Libraries were prepared by immunoSEQ multiplex PCR; TCRdb keeps only in-frame clonotypes and omits some of them. Of tens of thousands of clones in the sample, approximately 90% are singletons; the top ten hold over 12%. This sample comprised peripheral blood, obtained before any cancer treatment. The origin of this receptor is a man aged 40 to 69 with stage I squamous cell lung carcinoma.

The CDR3 DNA reads TGCGCCAGCAGTCTCCAACAGGGGGCGAAGCATGGCTACACCTTC. Its translation is CASSLQQGAKHGYTF. The chain uses TRBV27 and TRBJ1-2, with 9 bases aligning to TRBD1. Germline CDR1 is MNHEY and CDR2 is SMNVEV (reference sequence). This CDR3 comprises 15 residues.